These 13 T cell receptor beta chains share one sample of origin, sequenced in a study of blood T cell repertoires in COVID-19. The method was immunoSEQ multiplex PCR; TCRdb's version includes in-frame clones alone and lacks a portion of them. The table has 400,000 to 500,000 clones, 88% seen once; the top ten hold less than 1.5%. The sample taken for sequencing was PBMCs or T cells enriched from blood (not recorded which). The source is a woman younger than 30 who had been exposed to COVID-19.

The V call is TRBV7-9, the J call TRBJ1-3; 8 bases are a match to TRBD1. V gave up 6 bases and J gave up 2 bases; unmatched junction bases: 0. This CDR3 contains 13 residues. The germline gives CDR1 SEHNR, CDR2 FQNEAQ (reference sequence). The CDR3 DNA is TGTGCCAGCAGGACAGGGGCTGGAAACACCATATATTTT. Encoded protein: CASRTGAGNTIYF.

This clone was seen only once. The chain joins TRBV5-3 to TRBJ1-1, with unresolved D. TRBV5-3 has ORF status, its function being uncertain. V dropped 1 base and J dropped 0 bases, with 13 bases sitting between them. The CDR3 extends over 16 amino acids. This CDR3 reads CARSLQFAPMNTEAFF. CDR3 nucleotides: TGTGCCAGAAGCTTGCAGTTTGCCCCGATGAACACTGAAGCTTTCTTT.

The CDR3 protein is CASSLDRAYNQPQHF. The CDR3 nucleotides read TGTGCCAGCAGCTTAGACAGGGCCTACAATCAGCCCCAGCATTTT. V usage is TRBV11-2 and J usage is TRBJ1-5; possibly TRBD1 for D (5 bases). The V gene lost 0 bases and the J gene lost 3 bases, with 9 bases spanning the gap. The CDR3 sequence is 15 residues long. Germline V CDR1 and CDR2: SGHAT, FQNNGV.

J is TRBJ1-1 and V is TRBV7-9; D call uncertain. The CDR3 is made up of 12 amino acids. V was clipped by 5 bases and J by 8 bases, with 12 bases between them. Germline loops: CDR1 SEHNR, CDR2 FQNEAQ (reference sequence). The CDR3, as DNA: TGTGCCAGCAGCGCCTCGACGGGAGAAGCTTTCTTT. This encodes CASSASTGEAFF.

The chain uses TRBV19 and TRBJ2-1; 11 bases align to TRBD1. Germline trimming cut 7 bases from V and 7 bases from J; bases unmatched to any gene: 24. Germline V CDR1 and CDR2: LNHDA, SQIVND (reference sequence). CDR3 length equals 20 residues. The CDR3 nucleotides read TGTGCCAGTACCAACGGCCTGGGGTTAGGCCGGGACAGGGGGGAGAATGAGCAGTTCTTC. Its protein is CASTNGLGLGRDRGENEQFF.

The CDR3 coding sequence is TGTGCCACTCGGGGGGCAGGGGATTTAGGTGGCTACACCTTC. Encoded protein: CATRGAGDLGGYTF. The chain recombines TRBV10-3 with TRBJ1-2, with D possibly TRBD1 on 6 matching bases. Germline lookup yields CDR1 ENHRY and CDR2 SYGVKD. The CDR3 consists of 14 residues. V was pared by 10 bases and J by 7 bases, with 22 bases between.

This sequence joins TRBV27 and TRBJ1-2; the match to TRBD1 covers 10 bases. Germline CDR1 is MNHEY and CDR2 is SMNVEV (reference sequence). CDR3 size: 12 residues. This CDR3 is CAGRDRGYGYTF. The CDR3 region has the DNA TGTGCAGGCCGGGACAGGGGCTATGGCTACACCTTC.

The rearrangement uses TRBV14 and TRBJ2-5; 7 bases are shared with TRBD1. The V gene's germline CDR1 is SGHDN and CDR2 FVKESK. V lost 3 bases to trimming and J lost 5 bases; unmatched junction nucleotides: 12. The CDR3 has 16 amino acids. CDR3 DNA sequence: TGTGCCAGCAGCCAGTACCCCGGGACAGCTAGGGAGACCCAGTACTTC. This translates into CASSQYPGTARETQYF.

The chain uses TRBV7-8 and TRBJ2-2; D is uncertain. The CDR3 length is 18 residues. Trimming took off 5 bases at V and 0 bases at J, with 19 bases between the two ends. Germline CDR1 reads SGHVS; CDR2 reads FQNEAQ. This chain's CDR3 is CASSPDNLYTANTGELFF. CDR3 nucleotide sequence: TGTGCCAGCAGCCCCGACAACCTTTACACAGCGAACACCGGGGAGCTGTTTTTT.

The chain carries TRBV6-1 and TRBJ2-2; TRBD1 agrees at 8 bases. CDR1 and CDR2 (germline): MNHNS, SASEGT. J lost 5 bases, V lost 2 bases, and 10 bases had no gene match. This CDR3 region has 17 residues. CDR3 region: CASSEFLGQGATGELFF. In DNA form, the CDR3 reads TGTGCCAGCAGTGAATTCTTAGGACAGGGAGCAACCGGGGAGCTGTTTTTT.

The chain employs TRBV7-9 and TRBJ2-7; the D gene is possibly TRBD1 (6 bases). V lost 6 bases and J lost 2, with 11 bases in between. CDR1 SEHNR and CDR2 FQNEAQ come from the germline V gene (reference sequence). This CDR3 contains 13 residues. CDR3 residues: CASSSAGAYEQYF. Here the CDR3 DNA reads TGTGCCAGCAGTTCTGCAGGGGCCTACGAGCAGTACTTC.

The chain uses TRBV7-9 and TRBJ1-3; D may be TRBD1 (5 bases). This CDR3 contains 15 residues. V was shortened by 4 bases and J by 2 bases, with 12 bases between the two germline ends. Germline V CDR1 and CDR2: SEHNR, FQNEAQ (reference sequence). CDR3 sequence: CASSSPGQAGNTIYF. In DNA, the CDR3 is TGTGCCAGCAGCTCCCCCGGACAAGCTGGAAACACCATATATTTT.

This chain connects TRBV13 to TRBJ1-1; 9 positions agree with TRBD1. The CDR3 has 14 residues. Germline values: CDR1 PRHDT, CDR2 FYEKMQ (reference sequence). The V segment lost 5 bases and the J segment 5 bases; nucleotides outside the gene matches: 6. CDR3 sequence (DNA): TGTGCCAGCAGCCAAAAGACAGGGGGTACTGAAGCTTTCTTT. Its translation is CASSQKTGGTEAFF.